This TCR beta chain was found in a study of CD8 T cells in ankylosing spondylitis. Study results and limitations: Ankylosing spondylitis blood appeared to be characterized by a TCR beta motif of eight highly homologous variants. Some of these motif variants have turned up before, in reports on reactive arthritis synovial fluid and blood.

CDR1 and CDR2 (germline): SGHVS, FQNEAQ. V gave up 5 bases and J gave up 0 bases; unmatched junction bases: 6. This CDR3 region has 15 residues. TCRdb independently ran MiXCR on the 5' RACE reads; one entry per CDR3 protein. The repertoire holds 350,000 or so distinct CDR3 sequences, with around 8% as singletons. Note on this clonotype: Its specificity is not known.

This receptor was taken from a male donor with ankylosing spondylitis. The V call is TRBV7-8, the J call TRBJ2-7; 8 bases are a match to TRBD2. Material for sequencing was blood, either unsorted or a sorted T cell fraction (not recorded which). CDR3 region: CASSKAGGLSYEQYF. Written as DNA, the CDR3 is TGTGCCAGCAGCAAGGCGGGGGGTCTCTCCTACGAGCAGTACTTC.